This T cell receptor beta chain was obtained from a study of regulatory T cells in long-lasting Graves disease. Sequencing libraries for TCR beta were prepared with iRepertoire HTBI primers and Arm-PCR of CDR3 regions. Each CDR3 protein gets one entry after TCRdb re-called the multiplex PCR reads with MiXCR. The sample has 350,000 to 500,000 distinct CDR3 sequences; roughly 15% are singletons. Indicated time point: newly diagnosed GD, antithyroid drugs for less than 3 months. PBMC-extracted RNA yielded the TCR library. The trim removed 7 bases at V and 6 bases at J, leaving 6 bases unmatched. The CDR3 contains 13 residues. CDR1 is MNHNS, CDR2 SASEGT, per germline. This clonotype was seen a handful of times. These same data were also listed under a study on T cells in Graves' hyperthyroidism and ophthalmopathy. In that study: Clinicians diagnosed patients from clinical symptoms, serum thyroxine and TRAb, thyroid ultrasound and orbital computed tomography.

The chain links TRBV6-1 to TRBJ1-5, with 7 bases that match TRBD1. The source material was peripheral blood mononuclear cells (PBMCs), sampled at new diagnosis, from a patient treated with antithyroid drugs. This receptor was obtained from a woman younger than 30 with Graves disease. The CDR3 bases are TGTGCCAGCACTGGTCAGGGGGGTCAGCCCCAGCATTTT. Its protein is CASTGQGGQPQHF.